This T cell receptor (beta chain) was identified in a study of cytomegalovirus exposure and HLA in healthy donors. Whole-study findings and limits: Certain indistinguishable V segments, among them TRBV6-2 and TRBV6-3, were excluded. Roughly uniform depth of sequencing across donors was assumed in presence/absence analyses.

Turning to this clone: Its antigen is still unknown.

Vbeta (60) and Jbeta (13) primers were used in the PCR. Profiled with immunoSEQ multiplex PCR; TCRdb holds only in-frame clones, not every one. This sample has some 170,000 clones, with around nine tenths found just once. J was trimmed by 2 bases and V by 6 bases; bases with no gene match: 3. This CDR3 is built from 13 residues. CDR1 is KGHSH and CDR2 is LQKENI in the germline V gene. This sequence originates from a woman aged 25 to 45 in good health and CMV-seronegative. The sample taken for sequencing was PBMCs. J is TRBJ2-5 and V is TRBV18, with 7 positions matching TRBD1. The CDR3 DNA follows: TGTGCCAGCTCCATACAGGGGCAAGAGACCCAGTACTTC. Encoded protein: CASSIQGQETQYF.